A selection of T cell receptor beta chains follows, all from one sample in a study of beta chain features in type 1 diabetes. Clones were read by immunoSEQ multiplex PCR, and TCRdb kept only the in-frame ones, dropping some. The data contain around 150,000 clones, 8% to 9.5% of them singletons. The sequencing sample was made of central memory CD4+ T cells from blood. Receptor source: a woman in her late teens or twenties with type 1 diabetes. CDR3s include the opening cysteine and the closing phenylalanine or tryptophan. The D gene is left open where the match is weak. Where a row states a size, it is once, few, many or the class of an expanded clone; other rows omit it.

clone_size d_call j_call v_call cdr3_nt cdr3_aa
many TRBD1 TRBJ2-7 TRBV18 TGTGCCAGCTCACCTGGGACCGGGACAGGGGCCTACGAGCAGTACTTC CASSPGTGTGAYEQYF
- - TRBJ2-1 TRBV20-1 TGCAGTGCTGAAGCGGGCTGGGAGCAGTTCTTC CSAEAGWEQFF
many - TRBJ1-2 TRBV29-1 TGCAGCGTGGTCCAGGGAGGTGGTGGCTACACCTTC CSVVQGGGGYTF
- - TRBJ1-4 TRBV28 TGTGCCAGCAGTACACTAAGTGGGGAGGTTAATGAAAAACTGTTTTTT CASSTLSGEVNEKLFF
- - TRBJ2-7 TRBV25-1 TGTGCCAGCAGTGCCTCGACAGGACTCTCCTACGAGCAGTACTTC CASSASTGLSYEQYF
- TRBD2 TRBJ2-5 TRBV5-6 TGTGCCAGCAGCTTGCTGAGTTCTGGGGGGGAAGAGACCCAGTACTTC CASSLLSSGGEETQYF
few - TRBJ2-3 TRBV29-1 TGCAGCGTTGAAGATCTCTACGGGAGAACAGATACGCAGTATTTT CSVEDLYGRTDTQYF
- - TRBJ1-1 TRBV7-2 TGTGCCAGCAGCCTAGCCCCCGACAGTTACACTGAAGCTTTCTTT CASSLAPDSYTEAFF
few - TRBJ1-6 TRBV6-5 TGTGCCAGCAGAGAGGCCCGTTCACCCCTCCACTTT CASREARSPLHF
few - TRBJ2-5 TRBV6-1 TGTGCCAGCAGTGAAGTGGCAGGGAAAGAGACCCAGTACTTC CASSEVAGKETQYF
- - TRBJ1-1 TRBV11-2 TGTGCCAGCACCCTCGACAGCTACACTGAAGCTTTCTTT CASTLDSYTEAFF
- - TRBJ2-3 TRBV14 TGTGCCAGCAGCCCAGGGGTTACGCAGTATTTT CASSPGVTQYF
few TRBD1 TRBJ2-5 TRBV5-4 TGTGCCAGCAGCGGGACAGACCAAGAGACCCAGTACTTC CASSGTDQETQYF
few TRBD1 TRBJ1-6 TRBV7-2 TGTGCCAGCAGCTTGGACCCGACAGGGCAAAATTCACCCCTCCACTTT CASSLDPTGQNSPLHF